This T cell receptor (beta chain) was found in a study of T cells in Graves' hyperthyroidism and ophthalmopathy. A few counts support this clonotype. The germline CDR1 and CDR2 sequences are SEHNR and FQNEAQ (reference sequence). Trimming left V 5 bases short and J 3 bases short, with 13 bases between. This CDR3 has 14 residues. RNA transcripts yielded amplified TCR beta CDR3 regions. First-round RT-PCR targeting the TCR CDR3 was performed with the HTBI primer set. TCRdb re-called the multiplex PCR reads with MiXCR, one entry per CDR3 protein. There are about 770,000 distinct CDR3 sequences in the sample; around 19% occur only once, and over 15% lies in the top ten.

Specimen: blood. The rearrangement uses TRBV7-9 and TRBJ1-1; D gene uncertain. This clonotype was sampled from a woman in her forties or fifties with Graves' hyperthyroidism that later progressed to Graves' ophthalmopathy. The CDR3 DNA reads TGTGCCAGCAGCCCGCGGACGGACTACACTGAAGCTTTCTTT. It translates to CASSPRTDYTEAFF.